Listed below are T cell receptor beta chains from one sample, sequenced in a study of T cell responses to AZD1222 COVID-19 vaccine. Sequencing used immunoSEQ multiplex PCR; TCRdb keeps in-frame clones, though not all of them. The sample yields roughly 80,000 clones, approximately 90% seen once. The sequencing used peripheral blood, collected on day 0 of MenACWY control vaccination. These receptor sequences come from an adult in good health. Both conserved end residues are part of each CDR3. D genes are given only for firm matches.

V gene: TRBV19; D gene: -; J gene: TRBJ1-1; CDR3 protein: CASRGWAEAFF
V gene: TRBV30; D gene: TRBD1; J gene: TRBJ1-6; CDR3 protein: CAWGQGSPPLHF
V gene: TRBV9; D gene: -; J gene: TRBJ2-3; CDR3 protein: CASSVGGNAHTDTQYF
V gene: TRBV5-5; D gene: -; J gene: TRBJ1-1; CDR3 protein: CASSWGVNTEAFF
V gene: TRBV6-1; D gene: -; J gene: TRBJ1-4; CDR3 protein: CASSGLWEGKDEKLFF
V gene: TRBV19; D gene: TRBD2; J gene: TRBJ2-3; CDR3 protein: CASSPSGKGGADTQYF
V gene: TRBV6-5; D gene: TRBD2; J gene: TRBJ2-5; CDR3 protein: CASSYRSSGQETQYF
V gene: TRBV10-2; D gene: -; J gene: TRBJ1-2; CDR3 protein: CASNFDPRTGDYGYTF
V gene: TRBV5-1; D gene: TRBD1; J gene: TRBJ1-2; CDR3 protein: CASSSGQESGYTF
V gene: TRBV28; D gene: -; J gene: TRBJ2-3; CDR3 protein: CASRMEGGTDTQYF
V gene: TRBV2; D gene: TRBD2; J gene: TRBJ2-5; CDR3 protein: CASSGVAGQETQYF
V gene: TRBV10-3; D gene: -; J gene: TRBJ1-2; CDR3 protein: CASRSSGGGYGYTF
V gene: TRBV4-3; D gene: -; J gene: TRBJ1-5; CDR3 protein: CASSQVIVPRQQPQHF
V gene: TRBV11-2; D gene: -; J gene: TRBJ1-1; CDR3 protein: CASSPIRSQGISSTEAFF
V gene: TRBV4-2; D gene: TRBD1; J gene: TRBJ1-6; CDR3 protein: CASSSRQGEGSPLHF
V gene: TRBV5-4; D gene: -; J gene: TRBJ2-5; CDR3 protein: CASSFGHQETQYF
V gene: TRBV6-5; D gene: -; J gene: TRBJ1-3; CDR3 protein: CASSYSSGGSGNTIYF
V gene: TRBV28; D gene: TRBD2; J gene: TRBJ2-3; CDR3 protein: CASSLTSGGADTQYF
V gene: TRBV5-1; D gene: TRBD1; J gene: TRBJ2-4; CDR3 protein: CASSLGTENIQYF
V gene: TRBV10-1; D gene: -; J gene: TRBJ2-1; CDR3 protein: CASAGTRVSNEQFF
V gene: TRBV11-2; D gene: TRBD1; J gene: TRBJ1-3; CDR3 protein: CASSFDRGIGNTIYF
V gene: TRBV9; D gene: -; J gene: TRBJ1-5; CDR3 protein: CASSSPRQPQHF
V gene: TRBV30; D gene: -; J gene: TRBJ1-1; CDR3 protein: CAWKHPGLAEAFF
V gene: TRBV7-9; D gene: -; J gene: TRBJ1-1; CDR3 protein: CASRGDSRPGAFF
V gene: TRBV6-6; D gene: -; J gene: TRBJ2-7; CDR3 protein: CASSRAIGRGRSYEQYF
V gene: TRBV7-7; D gene: TRBD2; J gene: TRBJ2-5; CDR3 protein: CASSLSGSGSSQETQYF
V gene: TRBV7-2; D gene: TRBD1; J gene: TRBJ1-3; CDR3 protein: CASSSGTGGLSGNTIYF
V gene: TRBV19; D gene: TRBD2; J gene: TRBJ2-3; CDR3 protein: CASAASGKADTQYF
V gene: TRBV28; D gene: TRBD1; J gene: TRBJ2-3; CDR3 protein: CASHLKPGQSTDTQYF
V gene: TRBV9; D gene: -; J gene: TRBJ1-2; CDR3 protein: CASSVDSIGGYTF
V gene: TRBV5-6; D gene: -; J gene: TRBJ2-7; CDR3 protein: CASSRSYEQYF
V gene: TRBV28; D gene: TRBD1; J gene: TRBJ1-5; CDR3 protein: CASSPIGQGSNQPQHF
V gene: TRBV7-2; D gene: -; J gene: TRBJ2-1; CDR3 protein: CASFQGSSYNEQFF
V gene: TRBV28; D gene: -; J gene: TRBJ1-3; CDR3 protein: CASSWGLGSGNTIYF
V gene: TRBV15; D gene: TRBD1; J gene: TRBJ2-1; CDR3 protein: CATSEGQAPYNEQFF
V gene: TRBV28; D gene: TRBD1; J gene: TRBJ2-7; CDR3 protein: CASSETGTGRNEQYF
V gene: TRBV27; D gene: -; J gene: TRBJ2-7; CDR3 protein: CASSSSRRRDYEQYF
V gene: TRBV4-1; D gene: -; J gene: TRBJ1-6; CDR3 protein: CASSQEGQGLSYNSPLHF
V gene: TRBV4-3; D gene: -; J gene: TRBJ2-7; CDR3 protein: CASSQVLGTKSYEQYF
V gene: TRBV7-9; D gene: -; J gene: TRBJ1-1; CDR3 protein: CASSLGENTEAFF